Below, 28 T cell receptor beta chains from the same sample are listed, as sequenced in a study of blood T cell repertoires in COVID-19. The protocol was immunoSEQ multiplex PCR, while the TCRdb copy is restricted to in-frame clones and leaves out a portion. This sample has around 300,000 clones, with 80% to 95% found just once. Material: peripheral blood. These receptors were taken from a woman in her twenties or thirties with COVID-19, enrolled during active disease.

This rearrangement joins TRBV19 to TRBJ2-7, with D unresolved. The CDR3 totals 14 residues. The V gene lost 3 bases and the J gene lost 5 bases, with 14 bases spanning the gap. Germline V lookup: CDR1 LNHDA, CDR2 SQIVND (reference sequence). The CDR3 loop reads CASSIPPYEDEQYF. The CDR3 DNA reads as TGTGCCAGTAGTATCCCCCCCTACGAGGACGAGCAGTACTTC.

CDR3 sequence: CASSQAEQGSNQPQHF. The DNA for the CDR3 is TGCGCCAGCAGCCAGGCCGAACAGGGGAGCAATCAGCCCCAGCATTTT. V usage is TRBV4-1 and J usage is TRBJ1-5, with TRBD1 matching 7 bases. The CDR3 loop spans 16 amino acids. V dropped 3 bases and J dropped 1; count of bases not matched to a gene: 6. From germline, CDR1 is MGHRA and CDR2 YSYEKL.

This clone was seen just once. The gene calls are TRBV10-1 and TRBJ2-2; 10 bases agree with TRBD2. The CDR3 sequence is 15 residues long. V lost 6 bases to trimming and J lost 5 bases; unmatched junction nucleotides: 6. Germline values: CDR1 WNHNN, CDR2 SYGVQD (reference sequence). The CDR3 nucleotides read TGCGCCAGCAGCGACAGCGGGAGGGGGACCGGGGAGCTGTTTTTT. Its protein product is CASSDSGRGTGELFF.

A few counts support this clone. The chain couples TRBV6-5 to TRBJ1-2; TRBD1 matches at 7 bases. Germline V CDR1 and CDR2: MNHEY, SVGAGI. There are 11 residues in the CDR3. Losses at the gene ends were 5 bases for V and 10 bases for J; bases not matched to a gene: 4. CDR3: CASSKGQTYTF. Written as DNA, the CDR3 is TGTGCCAGCAGTAAGGGACAGACCTACACCTTC.

The genes are TRBV10-2 and TRBJ1-4, with 7 bases identical to TRBD1. The CDR3 is 14 residues long. V was pared by 2 bases and J by 7 bases, with 4 bases of the junction left unmatched. The germline gives CDR1 WSHSY, CDR2 SAAADI. The CDR3 is CASSEHRGSEKLFF. CDR3 nucleotide sequence: TGCGCCAGCAGTGAGCACAGGGGAAGTGAAAAACTGTTTTTT.

There are a few counts of this clone. The chain links TRBV7-9 to TRBJ1-3; 8 bases match TRBD1. V lost 7 bases to trimming and J lost 0 bases; unmatched junction nucleotides: 11. The germline V gene encodes CDR1 SEHNR and CDR2 FQNEAQ (reference sequence). CDR3 size: 17 residues. Here the CDR3 DNA reads TGTGCCAGCACCCGAGGACAGGGCGGTAGCTCTGGAAACACCATATATTTT. Protein: CASTRGQGGSSGNTIYF.

The V and J genes are TRBV7-2 and TRBJ1-5, with D possibly TRBD1 on 5 matching bases. The length of the CDR3 is 14 residues. Germline CDR1 reads SGHTA; CDR2 reads FQGNSA. V was cut by 4 bases and J by 2 bases, with 9 bases left in between. CDR3 sequence reads: CASSSTGRNQPQHF. The CDR3 region has the DNA TGTGCCAGCAGCTCCACAGGTCGCAATCAGCCCCAGCATTTT.

This clone came up a few times. This chain joins TRBV18 and TRBJ2-1; 8 positions match TRBD1. The germline CDR1 and CDR2 sequences are KGHSH and LQKENI. Trimming cost V 6 bases and J 7 bases; bases outside gene matches: 11. The CDR3 contains 15 residues. The CDR3 sequence is CASSYMMTGENEQFF. DNA of the CDR3: TGTGCCAGCTCCTACATGATGACAGGGGAGAATGAGCAGTTCTTC. Drawing the rest from reference TRBV18 and TRBJ2-1, the complete variable domain is NAGVMQNPRHLVRRRGQEARLRCSPMKGHSHVYWYRQLPEEGLKFMVYLQKENIIDESGMPKERFSAEFPKEGPSILRIQQVVRGDSAAYFCASSYMMTGENEQFFGPGTRLTVL.

The chain combines TRBV5-1 with TRBJ1-3, with a tentative D call TRBD1 (5 bases). CDR1 is SGHRS, CDR2 YFSETQ, per germline. V shed 3 bases and J shed 1 base, with 8 bases lying between them. The CDR3 consists of 14 residues. CDR3 nucleotide sequence: TGCGCCAGCAGCTCGGACATTTCTGGAAACACCATATATTTT. It is translated as CASSSDISGNTIYF. Based on the CDR3 plus reference TRBV5-1 and TRBJ1-3, the full variable domain is KAGVTQTPRYLIKTRGQQVTLSCSPISGHRSVSWYQQTPGQGLQFLFEYFSETQRNKGNFPGRFSGRQFSNSRSEMNVSTLELGDSALYLCASSSDISGNTIYFGEGSWLTVV.

This clone was seen a single time. The chain carries TRBV25-1 and TRBJ2-2; tentative D call: TRBD2 (6 bases). CDR3 length: 17 residues. Trimming took off 2 bases at V and 5 bases at J, with 18 bases between the two ends. Germline V gene data show CDR1 as MGHDK and CDR2 as SYGVNS. The DNA of the CDR3 is TGTGCCAGCAGTGAAGCTGGGTGGGGAGGTCTAACCGGGGAGCTGTTTTTT. Encoded protein: CASSEAGWGGLTGELFF.

This sequence joins TRBV28 and TRBJ2-7; 10 bases map to TRBD2. The V gene's germline CDR1 is MDHEN and CDR2 SYDVKM. Losses at the gene ends were 7 bases for V and 2 bases for J; bases not matched to a gene: 8. The CDR3 has 15 residues. The chain's CDR3 is CASNFGAGGPYEQYF. DNA of the CDR3: TGTGCCAGCAACTTCGGAGCGGGAGGGCCCTACGAGCAGTACTTC. The complete variable domain, with remaining parts taken from reference TRBV28 and TRBJ2-7, reads DVKVTQSSRYLVKRTGEKVFLECVQDMDHENMFWYRQDPGLGLRLIYFSYDVKMKEKGDIPEGYSVSREKKERFSLILESASTNQTSMYLCASNFGAGGPYEQYFGPGTRLTVT.

V gene TRBV2 combines with J gene TRBJ1-5, with 7 bases lining up with TRBD1. V lost 3 bases and J lost 6; bases outside the gene matches: 8. Germline CDR1 SNHLY, CDR2 FYNNEI. This CDR3 has 15 amino acids. CDR3 amino acids: CASSEVRGLGQPQHF. The CDR3 nucleotides read TGTGCCAGCAGTGAGGTCAGGGGGTTGGGTCAGCCCCAGCATTTT.

This clone has a single count. The rearrangement links TRBV10-3 to TRBJ1-1, with TRBD1 matching over 8 bases. V lost 10 bases and J lost 1; bases outside the gene matches: 5. CDR1 and CDR2 (germline): ENHRY, SYGVKD. The CDR3 spans 13 residues. The CDR3 sequence: CATSGGWNTEAFF. In DNA, the CDR3 is TGTGCCACCTCAGGGGGCTGGAACACTGAAGCTTTCTTT.

The rearrangement links TRBV7-9 to TRBJ2-7, with TRBD1 matching over 10 bases. Trimming removed 8 bases from V and 5 bases from J; junction bases left unmatched: 12. The CDR3 loop spans 15 amino acids. Germline V gives CDR1 SEHNR, CDR2 FQNEAQ (reference sequence). The CDR3 here is CASGREGQGTDEQYF. The DNA for the CDR3 is TGTGCCAGCGGGCGAGAGGGACAGGGGACCGACGAGCAGTACTTC. The entire variable domain, with the rest obtained from reference TRBV7-9 and TRBJ2-7, is as follows: DTGVSQNPRHKITKRGQNVTFRCDPISEHNRLYWYRQTLGQGPEFLTYFQNEAQLEKSRLLSDRFSAERPKGSFSTLEIQRTEQGDSAMYLCASGREGQGTDEQYFGPGTRLTVT.

The genes are TRBV2 and TRBJ2-5; the D gene is possibly TRBD1 (5 bases). This CDR3 has 13 amino acids. Trimming pared 6 bases from V and 2 bases from J, leaving 10 bases between. Germline CDR1 is SNHLY and CDR2 is FYNNEI. CDR3 residues: CASSRQIQETQYF. The CDR3 DNA is TGTGCCAGCAGCCGACAGATACAAGAGACCCAGTACTTC.

This clone appeared once. The chain carries TRBV3-1 (or the pseudogene TRBV3-2) and TRBJ2-3; D is perhaps TRBD1 (5 bases). V lost 0 bases and J lost 0, with 10 bases in between. The CDR3 is 16 amino acids. Germline CDR1 reads LGHDT; CDR2 reads YNNKEL (reference sequence). CDR3 nucleotide sequence: TGTGCCAGCAGCCAAGAGAGCGACAGAAGCACAGATACGCAGTATTTT. The encoded protein is CASSQESDRSTDTQYF.

This chain connects TRBV29-1 to TRBJ2-7; 8 nucleotides line up with TRBD1. V trimming: 6 bases; J trimming: 3 bases; junction bases outside the gene matches: 4. This CDR3 is built from 12 residues. The germline CDR1 and CDR2 sequences are SQVTM and ANQGSEA. CDR3 sequence reads: CSVQQGVYEQYF. The CDR3 bases are TGCAGCGTGCAACAGGGGGTCTACGAGCAGTACTTC.

The gene calls are TRBV30 and TRBJ2-1, with TRBD2 matching over 9 bases. The V gene end was trimmed by 3 bases and the J gene end by 4 bases; junction bases not matched to a gene: 4. The CDR3 is made up of 14 amino acids. Germline V lookup: CDR1 GTSNPN, CDR2 SVGIG (reference sequence). The CDR3 sequence is CAWRVAGEYNEQFF. In DNA form, the CDR3 reads TGTGCCTGGAGGGTAGCGGGAGAGTACAATGAGCAGTTCTTC.

For this clone: In the same sample, other DNA sequences code for this CDR3. The J gene is TRBJ2-6, the V gene TRBV7-2; D not resolved. Trimming took off 1 base at V and 0 bases at J, with 4 bases between the two ends. In germline, CDR1 is SGHTA, CDR2 FQGNSA. CDR3 length: 15 residues. The chain's CDR3 is CASSLVSSGANVLTF. The CDR3 DNA sequence: TGTGCCAGCAGCTTAGTGAGCTCTGGGGCCAACGTCCTGACTTTC.

This chain links TRBV2 with TRBJ1-1, with TRBD1 matching 8 bases. V shed 7 bases and J 0 bases; nucleotides not matched to a gene: 4. CDR3 length equals 14 residues. In germline, CDR1 is SNHLY, CDR2 FYNNEI. The CDR3: CASNPDRVNTEAFF. The CDR3 DNA reads TGTGCCAGCAACCCGGACAGGGTGAACACTGAAGCTTTCTTT.

The rearrangement joins TRBV25-1 to TRBJ2-2; possible D gene TRBD1, 5 bases. Germline CDR1 reads MGHDK; CDR2 reads SYGVNS. Trimming stripped 3 bases from V and 4 bases from J, with 9 bases between. The CDR3 contains 14 residues. Written as DNA, the CDR3 is TGTGCCAGCAGTGAGACCAGGGTCACCGGGGAGCTGTTTTTT. As protein: CASSETRVTGELFF.

This clone showed up just once. The V call is TRBV14, the J call TRBJ2-2, with TRBD2 matching 12 bases. This CDR3 contains 16 residues. Trimming at V came to 4 bases and at J to 4 bases, leaving 4 bases not matched to a gene. Germline CDR1 SGHDN, CDR2 FVKESK. CDR3 bases: TGTGCCAGCAGCCCCAGACTAGCGGGAGCCACCGGGGAGCTGTTTTTT. Translated: CASSPRLAGATGELFF. Full variable domain (missing parts from reference TRBV14 and TRBJ2-2): EAGVTQFPSHSVIEKGQTVTLRCDPISGHDNLYWYRRVMGKEIKFLLHFVKESKQDESGMPNNRFLAERTGGTYSTLKVQPAELEDSGVYFCASSPRLAGATGELFFGEGSRLTVL.

The V call is TRBV2, the J call TRBJ2-1, with 12 bases identical to TRBD2. The CDR3 loop spans 15 amino acids. Germline CDR1 reads SNHLY; CDR2 reads FYNNEI. With 4 bases clipped from V and 6 bases from J, the junction kept 4 bases outside the gene matches. As DNA, the CDR3 is TGTGCCAGCAGTGTCCTAGCGGGAGGGCCCAATGAGCAGTTCTTC. This codes for CASSVLAGGPNEQFF.

The chain carries TRBV3-1 (or the pseudogene TRBV3-2) and TRBJ2-1; TRBD2 matches at 12 bases. The germline V gene has CDR1 LGHDT and CDR2 YNNKEL (reference sequence). Trimming took 4 bases from V and 6 from J; bases not matched to a gene: 7. CDR3 size: 16 residues. The CDR3 coding sequence is TGTGCCAGCAGCCTCTGGGCTAGCGGGAGGGCCAATGAGCAGTTCTTC. This sequence encodes CASSLWASGRANEQFF.

This clone appeared once. The chain carries TRBV4-1 and TRBJ1-2; no definite D call. Germline lookup yields CDR1 MGHRA and CDR2 YSYEKL. Trimming stripped 1 base from V and 2 bases from J, with 8 bases between. The CDR3 has 14 residues. CDR3 in amino acids: CASSQGTSNYGYTF. CDR3 coding DNA: TGCGCCAGCAGCCAAGGAACATCAAACTATGGCTACACCTTC.

This clone was counted between two and nine times. The J gene is TRBJ2-1, the V gene TRBV12-5; 7 nucleotides agree with TRBD2. The CDR3 spans 16 residues. V was clipped by 5 bases and J by 3 bases; unmatched bases: 10. Germline loops: CDR1 LGHNT, CDR2 FRNRAP. The CDR3 loop is CASGLGTTAGYNEQFF. The CDR3 DNA reads as TGTGCTAGTGGTCTTGGGACTACCGCTGGCTACAATGAGCAGTTCTTC. The whole variable domain, remainder taken from reference TRBV12-5 and TRBJ2-1, is DARVTQTPRHKVTEMGQEVTMRCQPILGHNTVFWYRQTMMQGLELLAYFRNRAPLDDSGMPKDRFSAEMPDATLATLKIQPSEPRDSAVYFCASGLGTTAGYNEQFFGPGTRLTVL.

V and J are TRBV19 and TRBJ1-5, with D possibly TRBD1 on 5 matching bases. CDR1 and CDR2 (germline): LNHDA, SQIVND (reference sequence). With 5 bases removed from V and 5 bases from J, the gap between germline ends came to 10 bases. The CDR3 runs 13 residues. The CDR3 loop is CASSGAWDQPQHF. The CDR3 DNA reads TGTGCCAGTAGTGGGGCTTGGGATCAGCCCCAGCATTTT.

This clone was seen just once. The rearrangement uses TRBV25-1 and TRBJ1-2, with D uncertain. The CDR3 runs to 14 residues. Germline CDR1 MGHDK, CDR2 SYGVNS. V was clipped by 5 bases and J by 4 bases, with 14 bases between them. The CDR3 protein is CASSSQAPLYGYTF. DNA for the CDR3: TGTGCCAGCAGTTCCCAGGCCCCCCTCTATGGCTACACCTTC.